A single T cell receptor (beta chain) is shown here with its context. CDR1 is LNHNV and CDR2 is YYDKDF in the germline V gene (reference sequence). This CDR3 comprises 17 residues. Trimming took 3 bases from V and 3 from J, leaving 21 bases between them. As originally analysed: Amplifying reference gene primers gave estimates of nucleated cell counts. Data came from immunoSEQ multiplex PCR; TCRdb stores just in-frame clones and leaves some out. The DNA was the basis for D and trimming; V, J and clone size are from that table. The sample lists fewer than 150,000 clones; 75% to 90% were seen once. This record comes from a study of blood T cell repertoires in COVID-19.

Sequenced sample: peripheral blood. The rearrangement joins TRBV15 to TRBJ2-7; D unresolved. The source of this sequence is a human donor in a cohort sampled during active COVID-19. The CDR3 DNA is TGTGCCACCAGCAGCCAACCTAACGCCTTCCCAGGCTACGAGCAGTACGTC. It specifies CATSSQPNAFPGYEQYV.